The 12 T cell receptor beta chains given below trace back to one sample, sequenced in a study. Each CDR3 protein is one row after TCRdb ran MiXCR on the RT-PCR reads. The repertoire holds about 680,000 distinct CDR3 sequences, 13% to 15% seen once, with 3% to 4.5% in the top ten. The sequenced sample was memory CD4+ T cells from blood. Receptor source: a female donor in good health, serving as a healthy control.

The sample holds a few counts of this clonotype. The chain recombines TRBV20-1 with TRBJ1-6; D perhaps matches TRBD1 (6 bases). Trimming stripped 4 bases from V and 9 bases from J, with 16 bases between. Germline assignment: CDR1 DFQATT and CDR2 SNEGSKA (reference sequence). This CDR3 is built from 14 residues. In DNA form, the CDR3 reads TGCAGTGCTAAAATGGGAGGGGGAAGTTCACCCCTCCACTTT. As protein: CSAKMGGGSSPLHF.

The gene calls are TRBV18 and TRBJ2-1; TRBD1 aligns across 9 bases. Looked up from germline, CDR1 is KGHSH and CDR2 is LQKENI. This CDR3 comprises 15 residues. V lost 5 bases and J lost 6; bases outside the gene matches: 8. The CDR3 DNA follows: TGTGCCAGCTCATCCGGGACAGGGAGTTTCAATGAGCAGTTCTTC. This gives the protein CASSSGTGSFNEQFF.

The chain couples TRBV18 to TRBJ2-3; TRBD2 agrees at 7 bases. Losses at the gene ends were 5 bases for V and 5 bases for J; bases not matched to a gene: 10. The length of the CDR3 is 15 residues. Germline V gene sequence: CDR1 KGHSH, CDR2 LQKENI. CDR3 amino acids: CASSTLAPGGDTQYF. In DNA, the CDR3 is TGTGCCAGCTCAACACTAGCGCCTGGGGGAGATACGCAGTATTTT.

J is TRBJ2-7 and V is TRBV5-1; 11 bases line up with TRBD2. Per the germline V gene, CDR1 is SGHRS and CDR2 is YFSETQ. Trimming cost V 0 bases and J 2 bases; bases outside gene matches: 7. This CDR3 contains 17 residues. The CDR3 region is CASSLVASGRYPYEQYF. The CDR3 nucleotides are TGCGCCAGCAGCTTGGTGGCTAGCGGGAGGTATCCCTACGAGCAGTACTTC.

Ten or more counts support this clonotype. The chain is built from TRBV10-3 and TRBJ1-2, with a tentative D call TRBD1 (5 bases). V lost 4 bases and J 6 bases, leaving 15 bases between the germline ends. The CDR3 length is 14 residues. The V gene's germline CDR1 is ENHRY and CDR2 SYGVKD. The CDR3 loop is CAISVRGEADGYTF. The CDR3, as DNA: TGTGCCATCAGTGTTCGAGGGGAGGCCGATGGCTACACCTTC.

Only a few counts were recorded for this clonotype. The V call is TRBV9, the J call TRBJ2-7; TRBD2 agrees at 7 bases. CDR3 length equals 16 residues. Trimming cost V 0 bases and J 6 bases; bases outside gene matches: 12. Germline assignment: CDR1 SGDLS and CDR2 YYNGEE. CDR3: CASSVGPPSGGSEQYF. The CDR3 region has the DNA TGTGCCAGCAGCGTAGGACCCCCGTCGGGCGGGAGCGAGCAGTACTTC.

This clonotype appeared a few times. The rearrangement joins TRBV20-1 to TRBJ1-1; D call uncertain. This CDR3 is 13 amino acids long. V lost 4 bases and J 6 bases, leaving 15 bases between the germline ends. Germline V gene lookup returns CDR1 DFQATT and CDR2 SNEGSKA (reference sequence). The CDR3 region has the DNA TGCAGTGCTACCACTGGGGAGCTACCTGAAGCTTTCTTT. Its translation: CSATTGELPEAFF.

This clonotype was seen only a few times. The chain combines TRBV7-3 with TRBJ2-3; 8 bases map to TRBD2. The CDR3 extends over 14 amino acids. Germline V gives CDR1 SGHTA, CDR2 FQGTGA. With V trimmed by 2 bases and J by 6 bases, 4 bases remained unmatched. The CDR3 DNA follows: TGTGCCAGCAGCTTATTCGGGAGGGAGGATACGCAGTATTTT. Translated: CASSLFGREDTQYF.

The chain links TRBV18 to TRBJ2-1; 10 bases align to TRBD2. Germline V gene sequence: CDR1 KGHSH, CDR2 LQKENI. The ends lost 3 bases at V and 9 bases at J; junction bases unmatched: 11. The length of the CDR3 is 16 residues. CDR3 nucleotides: TGTGCCAGCTCACCTGGGTCCAGCGGGAGGGCCGGTGAGCAGTTCTTC. Translation gives CASSPGSSGRAGEQFF. Variable domain in full (rest from reference TRBV18 and TRBJ2-1): NAGVMQNPRHLVRRRGQEARLRCSPMKGHSHVYWYRQLPEEGLKFMVYLQKENIIDESGMPKERFSAEFPKEGPSILRIQQVVRGDSAAYFCASSPGSSGRAGEQFFGPGTRLTVL.

This clonotype appeared a few times. The rearrangement joins TRBV20-1 to TRBJ2-7; weak D call: TRBD2 (5 bases). This CDR3 is built from 14 residues. Germline CDR1 and CDR2: DFQATT and SNEGSKA (reference sequence). V lost 3 bases, J lost 3 bases, and 15 bases lay in between. Here the CDR3 reads CSASKGGWVYEQYF. The CDR3, as DNA: TGCAGTGCTAGTAAAGGAGGCTGGGTCTACGAGCAGTACTTC.

A remark on this clonotype: The germline gene is not matched at one end of the junction; a read error may be the cause. The chain couples TRBV5-1 to TRBJ2-1; D is uncertain. Germline V gene sequence: CDR1 SGHRS, CDR2 YFSETQ. The CDR3 length is 14 residues. The CDR3 is CASSLQPKDNKQFF. The CDR3 region has the DNA TGCGCCAGCAGCTTGCAGCCGAAAGACAATAAGCAGTTCTTC. Based on the CDR3 plus reference TRBV5-1 and TRBJ2-1, the full variable domain is KAGVTQTPRYLIKTRGQQVTLSCSPISGHRSVSWYQQTPGQGLQFLFEYFSETQRNKGNFPGRFSGRQFSNSRSEMNVSTLELGDSALYLCASSLQPKDNKQFFGPGTRLTVL.

At least ten counts were recorded for this clonotype. V gene TRBV20-1 combines with J gene TRBJ2-7; 10 nucleotides agree with TRBD2. V dropped 3 bases and J dropped 3; count of bases not matched to a gene: 14. In germline, CDR1 is DFQATT, CDR2 SNEGSKA (reference sequence). There are 17 residues in the CDR3. The CDR3 here is CSASPLLAAGGSYEQYF. Written as DNA, the CDR3 is TGCAGTGCTAGTCCGCTGCTAGCAGCGGGGGGGAGCTACGAGCAGTACTTC.